This T cell receptor (beta chain) was profiled in a study of cytomegalovirus exposure and HLA in healthy donors. PCR primers comprised 60 Vbeta and 13 Jbeta primers. Sequencing used immunoSEQ multiplex PCR; TCRdb keeps in-frame clones, though not all of them. The repertoire table contains 70,000 to 100,000 clones. Study results and caveats: CMV serostatus was the sole immune exposure information available. An analysis that was carried out later associated some 17,000 TCR beta sequences with HLA alleles at 0.05 false discovery rate.

Deletions cut 5 bases from V and 0 bases from J, with 8 bases between. The CDR3 is 13 residues long. Germline V gene lookup returns CDR1 MNHEY and CDR2 SVGAGI. Remarks on this clone: Its antigen is currently unknown.

The rearrangement uses TRBV6-5 and TRBJ2-7, with a possible D match to TRBD1 (6 bases). This receptor was obtained from a girl aged 5-17 years in good health and CMV-seropositive. The sample consisted of PBMCs. CDR3 DNA sequence: TGTGCCAGCAGTCCGGACAGCTCCTACGAGCAGTACTTC. Its protein product is CASSPDSSYEQYF.